The T cell receptor beta chain under discussion was sequenced for a study of T cells in Graves' hyperthyroidism and ophthalmopathy (dated 2019 in TCRdb). General notes on the study: To identify TCR V-J signatures that set the groups apart, the researchers used a discovery cohort of 95 to 100 patients, made up of roughly 40 with Graves' ophthalmopathy and 55 to 65 with stable Graves' hyperthyroidism. Whether ophthalmopathy could be predicted prospectively was tested in an independent validation cohort made up of fewer than 20 hyperthyroidism patients plus 17 patients who later progressed to ophthalmopathy. The approximately 90 discovery patients were divided at random into training and test sets in a 7:3 ratio. In addition, the study compared T-cell repertoires in thyroid tissue and in blood from about 6 Graves' hyperthyroidism patients. Following sampling, methimazole starting at 30 mg daily was given to hyperthyroidism patients, and high-dose intravenous methylprednisolone was given to ophthalmopathy patients. According to the paper, TCR Vbeta CDR3 sequencing was carried out on 120 to 150 peripheral blood samples, which came from under 50 ophthalmopathy, some 73 hyperthyroidism and roughly 17 progressor patients. What the study reported, not specific to this receptor: Most expanded thyroid clonotypes (frequency above 0.001) were also detected in blood, suggesting blood repertoires may reflect thyroid immune responses. Ophthalmopathy was separated from stable hyperthyroidism by a 13 V-J signature model, with 87.88% sensitivity and around 81% specificity obtained in cross-validation and 80%/75% obtained in testing. Sample size was not statistically predetermined, and investigators were not blinded to group allocation. In validation, progression to ophthalmopathy was predicted by the model with 55% to 71% sensitivity and roughly 72% specificity, a median of about 6.4 months before onset.

The TCR beta CDR3 regions were amplified from the RNA transcripts. The TCR CDR3 was subjected to a first round of RT-PCR using the HTBI primer set and the Qiagen OneStep RT-PCR kit. Libraries were constructed in a second round of multiplex PCR, after which size selection and purification were carried out. Paired-end sequencing of the libraries was performed with 100 bp reads on an Illumina HiSeq2000. The study's processing was this. SOAPnuke was used to process the raw data, with reads discarded if the reads contained adapters or uncalled bases, had a mean Phred below 15, or lacked an exact constant-primer or identifier match. COPE v1.2.5 was used to merge high-quality paired reads, and clonotypes were defined as unique nucleotide sequences. MiTCR v1.1 was used to align the clonotypes against IMGT TRBV, TRBD and TRBJ reference segments. Only V-J combinations with frequency above 0.0001, covering approximately 99% of repertoires, were analysed. A TCS score was defined as the ratio of F50 (clonal expansion) to E x V (chaos), with BLOSUM62-based TCRdist applied between CDR3 peptides within each V-J. Welch's t-statistics and random forest reduced roughly 500 V-J features to roughly 13, which were used in a naive Bayes classifier (R e1071). The Morisita-Horn index was used to measure how similar the thyroid and blood repertoires were. TCRdb took the public reads, trimmed them with fastp at Q25, ran MiXCR for clone calling and kept in-frame beta chains. Entries that share a CDR3 protein sequence are merged under the most common genes and DNA. The V and J calls shown here were made by TCRdb, not taken from the authors' results. This sample holds 550,000 to 600,000 distinct CDR3 sequences; about half were observed only once. The ten largest clonotypes hold under 20% of the sample.

Exclusion was applied to patients with uncontrolled infections, other autoimmune diseases, pregnancy or lactation. Diagnoses were established on the basis of clinical symptoms, serum thyroxine and TRAb, thyroid ultrasound, and orbital computed tomography. Total RNA was extracted using Trizol reagent, and RNA quality was assessed on an Agilent 2100 Bioanalyzer. This clonotype was found once. This receptor's antigen is unknown. Within one base of it there is no much larger clone, and no base qualities were kept. A lone read is weak support. The germline V gene (reference sequence) supplies CDR1 SEHNR and CDR2 FQNEAQ. V trim: 5 bases; J trim: 4 bases; unmatched bases: 4. Including the terminal cysteine and phenylalanine, the CDR3 comprises 15 residues. The retained sequence is limited to the CDR3, 45 bases, with the frame set at the first base.

The chain couples TRBV7-9 to TRBJ2-5, with TRBD2 matching 13 junction bases. The source of this sequence is an adult woman with Graves' disease, either hyperthyroidism or ophthalmopathy (not recorded which). Source material: peripheral blood or thyroid tissue (not recorded which). The CDR3 in this case is CASSRLAGGSETQYF. In nucleotide form, the sequence is TGTGCCAGCAGCCGACTAGCGGGAGGTTCAGAGACCCAGTACTTC.